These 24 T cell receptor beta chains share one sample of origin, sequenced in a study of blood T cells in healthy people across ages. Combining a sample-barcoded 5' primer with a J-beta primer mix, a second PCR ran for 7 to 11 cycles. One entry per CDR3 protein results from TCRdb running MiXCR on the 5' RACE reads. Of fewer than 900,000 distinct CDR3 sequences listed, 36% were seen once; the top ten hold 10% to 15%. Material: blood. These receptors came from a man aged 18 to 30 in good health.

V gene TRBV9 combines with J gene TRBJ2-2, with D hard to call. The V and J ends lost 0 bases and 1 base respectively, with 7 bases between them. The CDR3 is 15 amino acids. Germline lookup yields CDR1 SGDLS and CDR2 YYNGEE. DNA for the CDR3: TGTGCCAGCAGCGTAGGTGTCAAGAACACCGGGGAGCTGTTTTTT. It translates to CASSVGVKNTGELFF.

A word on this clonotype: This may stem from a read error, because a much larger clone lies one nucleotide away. The CDR3 DNA reads as TGCAGCGTTACCGAGGGGGAGCAGTACTTC. Protein: CSVTEGEQYF. The chain employs TRBV29-1 and TRBJ2-5; D is possibly TRBD1 (6 bases). The CDR3 sequence is 10 residues long. Germline CDR1 is SQVTM and CDR2 is ANQGSEA. The ends were cut back, 5 bases at V and 11 bases at J, with 12 bases in the middle.

The CDR3 is CASSFVGQGTYEQYF. CDR3 sequence (DNA): TGTGCCAGCAGTTTCGTGGGACAGGGGACCTACGAGCAGTACTTC. This chain connects TRBV27 to TRBJ2-7; 10 bases align to TRBD1. Germline trimming cut 3 bases from V and 2 bases from J; bases unmatched to any gene: 4. Germline assignment: CDR1 MNHEY and CDR2 SMNVEV (reference sequence). The CDR3 is 15 residues long.

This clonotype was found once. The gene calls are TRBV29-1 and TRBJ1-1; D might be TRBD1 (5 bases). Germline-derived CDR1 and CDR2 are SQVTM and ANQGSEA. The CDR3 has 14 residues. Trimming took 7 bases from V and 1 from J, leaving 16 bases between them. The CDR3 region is CSARIRGTNTEAFF. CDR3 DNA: TGCAGCGCCCGCATTCGAGGGACGAACACTGAAGCTTTCTTT.

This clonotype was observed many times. The CDR3 region is CASSKGLNEQYF. CDR3 bases: TGTGCCAGTAGCAAGGGACTTAACGAGCAGTACTTC. V and J are TRBV27 and TRBJ2-7, with D perhaps TRBD2 (6 bases). The CDR3 contains 12 residues. V lost 9 bases, J lost 5 bases, and 14 bases lay in between. Germline V lookup: CDR1 MNHEY, CDR2 SMNVEV (reference sequence).

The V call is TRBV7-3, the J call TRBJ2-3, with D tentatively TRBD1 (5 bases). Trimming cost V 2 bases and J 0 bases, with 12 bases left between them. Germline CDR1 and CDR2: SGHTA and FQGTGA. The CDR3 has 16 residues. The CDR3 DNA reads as TGTGCCAGCAGCTTAGGGCAGGGAAGGAGCACAGATACGCAGTATTTT. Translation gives CASSLGQGRSTDTQYF.

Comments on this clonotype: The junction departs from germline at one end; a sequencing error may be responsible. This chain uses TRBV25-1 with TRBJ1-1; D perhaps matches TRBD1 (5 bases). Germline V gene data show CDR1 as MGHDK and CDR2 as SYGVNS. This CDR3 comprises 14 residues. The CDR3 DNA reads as TGTGCCAGCACCCCTGGGGGGGTTAACACTGGAGCTTTCTTT. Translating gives CASTPGGVNTGAFF.

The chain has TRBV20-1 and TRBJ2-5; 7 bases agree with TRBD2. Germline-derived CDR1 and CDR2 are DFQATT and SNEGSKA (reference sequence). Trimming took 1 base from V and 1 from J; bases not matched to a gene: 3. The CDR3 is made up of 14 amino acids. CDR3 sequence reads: CSARVAGVQETQYF. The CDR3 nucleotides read TGCAGTGCTAGAGTTGCGGGGGTCCAAGAGACCCAGTACTTC.

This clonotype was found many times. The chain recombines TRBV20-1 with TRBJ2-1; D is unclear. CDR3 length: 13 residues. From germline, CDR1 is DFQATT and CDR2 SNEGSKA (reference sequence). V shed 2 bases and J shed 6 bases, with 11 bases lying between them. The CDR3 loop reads CSARTGLGNEQFF. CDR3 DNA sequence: TGCAGTGCTAGAACCGGTTTGGGCAATGAGCAGTTCTTC.

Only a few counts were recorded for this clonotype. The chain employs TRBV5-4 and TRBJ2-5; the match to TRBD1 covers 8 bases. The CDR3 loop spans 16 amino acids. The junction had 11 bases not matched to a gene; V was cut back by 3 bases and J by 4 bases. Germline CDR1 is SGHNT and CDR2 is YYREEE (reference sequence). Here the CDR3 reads CASSSPGGDYAETQYF. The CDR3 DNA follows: TGTGCCAGCAGCTCGCCAGGGGGCGACTACGCAGAGACCCAGTACTTC.

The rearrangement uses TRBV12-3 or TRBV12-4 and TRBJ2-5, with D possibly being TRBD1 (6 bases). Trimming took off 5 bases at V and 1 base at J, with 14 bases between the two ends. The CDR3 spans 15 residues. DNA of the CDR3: TGTGCCAGCAGTATCAAGACAGGCCCCCAAGAGACCCAGTACTTC. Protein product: CASSIKTGPQETQYF.

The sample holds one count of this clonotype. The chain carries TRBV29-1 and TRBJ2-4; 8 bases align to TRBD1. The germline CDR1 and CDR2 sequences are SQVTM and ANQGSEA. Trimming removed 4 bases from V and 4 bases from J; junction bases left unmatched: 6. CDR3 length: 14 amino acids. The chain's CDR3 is CSVVDRGEKNIQYF. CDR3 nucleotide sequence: TGCAGCGTTGTTGACAGGGGAGAAAAAAACATTCAGTACTTC.

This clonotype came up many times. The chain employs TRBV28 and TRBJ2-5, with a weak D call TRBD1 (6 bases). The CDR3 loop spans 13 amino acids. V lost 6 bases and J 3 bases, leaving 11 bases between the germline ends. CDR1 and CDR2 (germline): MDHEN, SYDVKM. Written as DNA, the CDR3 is TGTGCCAGCAGCACAAACAGGGAAGAGACCCAGTACTTC. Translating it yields CASSTNREETQYF.

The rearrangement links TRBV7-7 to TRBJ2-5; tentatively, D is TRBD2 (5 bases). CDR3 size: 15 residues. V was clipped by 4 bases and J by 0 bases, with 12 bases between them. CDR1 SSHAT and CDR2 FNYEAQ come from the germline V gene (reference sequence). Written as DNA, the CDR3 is TGTGCCAGCAGCTCATTCCGACTAAACCAAGAGACCCAGTACTTC. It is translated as CASSSFRLNQETQYF.

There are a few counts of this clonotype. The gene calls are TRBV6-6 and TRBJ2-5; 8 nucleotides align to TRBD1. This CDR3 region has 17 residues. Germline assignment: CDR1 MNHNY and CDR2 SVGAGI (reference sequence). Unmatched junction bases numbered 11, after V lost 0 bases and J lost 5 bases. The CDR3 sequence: CASSYSMVRGQGETQYF. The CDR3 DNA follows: TGTGCCAGCAGTTACTCGATGGTCAGGGGGCAAGGGGAGACCCAGTACTTC.

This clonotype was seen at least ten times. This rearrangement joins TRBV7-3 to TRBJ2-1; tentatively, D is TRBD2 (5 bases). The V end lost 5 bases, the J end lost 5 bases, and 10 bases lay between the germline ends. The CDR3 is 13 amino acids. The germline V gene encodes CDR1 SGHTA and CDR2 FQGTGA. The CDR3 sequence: CASSPAGDNEQFF. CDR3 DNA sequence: TGTGCCAGCAGCCCCGCGGGCGACAATGAGCAGTTCTTC.

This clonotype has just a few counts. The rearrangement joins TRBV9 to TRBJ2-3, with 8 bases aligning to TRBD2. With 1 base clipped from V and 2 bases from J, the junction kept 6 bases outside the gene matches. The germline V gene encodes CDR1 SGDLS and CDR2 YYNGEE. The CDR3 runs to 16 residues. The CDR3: CASSVRAGGLTDTQYF. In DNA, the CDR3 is TGTGCCAGCAGCGTAAGGGCGGGGGGCCTCACAGATACGCAGTATTTT.

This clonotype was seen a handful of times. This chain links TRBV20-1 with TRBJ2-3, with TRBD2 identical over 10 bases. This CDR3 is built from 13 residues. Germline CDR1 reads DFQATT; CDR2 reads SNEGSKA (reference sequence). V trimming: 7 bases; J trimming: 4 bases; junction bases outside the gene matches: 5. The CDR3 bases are TGCAGTGAAGAGCGGGGGGGCCCAGATACGCAGTATTTT. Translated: CSEERGGPDTQYF.

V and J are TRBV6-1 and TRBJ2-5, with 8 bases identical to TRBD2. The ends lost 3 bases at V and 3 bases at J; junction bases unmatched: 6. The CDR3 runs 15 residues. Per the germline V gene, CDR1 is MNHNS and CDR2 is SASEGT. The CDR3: CASSDLRGGKETQYF. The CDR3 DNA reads TGTGCCAGCAGTGACCTACGGGGGGGAAAAGAGACCCAGTACTTC.

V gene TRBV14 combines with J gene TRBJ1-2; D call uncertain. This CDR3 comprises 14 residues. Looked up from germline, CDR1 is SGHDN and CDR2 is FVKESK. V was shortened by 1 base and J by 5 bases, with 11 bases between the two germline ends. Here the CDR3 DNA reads TGTGCCAGCAGCCAAGGGCCCGTCTTTTATGGCTACACCTTC. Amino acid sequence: CASSQGPVFYGYTF.

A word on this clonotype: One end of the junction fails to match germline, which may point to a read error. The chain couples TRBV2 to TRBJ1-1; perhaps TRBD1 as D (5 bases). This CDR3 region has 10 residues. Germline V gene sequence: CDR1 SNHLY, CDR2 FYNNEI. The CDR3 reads CTSMGREAFF. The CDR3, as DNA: TGTACCAGCATGGGGCGGGAAGCTTTCTTT.

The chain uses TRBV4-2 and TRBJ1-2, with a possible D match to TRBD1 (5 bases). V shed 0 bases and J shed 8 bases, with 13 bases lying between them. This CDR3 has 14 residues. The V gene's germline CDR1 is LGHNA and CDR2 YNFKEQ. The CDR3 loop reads CASSQDPGIHGYTF. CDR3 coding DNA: TGTGCCAGCAGCCAAGATCCAGGGATTCACGGCTACACCTTC.

The CDR3 loop is CASSHGVAGSSYEQYF. CDR3 DNA sequence: TGTGCCAGCAGCCATGGGGTAGCGGGGAGCTCCTACGAGCAGTACTTC. The chain carries TRBV4-2 and TRBJ2-7; 8 nucleotides agree with TRBD2. The CDR3 runs to 16 residues. Looked up from germline, CDR1 is LGHNA and CDR2 is YNFKEQ. Unmatched junction bases numbered 7, after V lost 3 bases and J lost 0 bases.

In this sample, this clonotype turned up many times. The CDR3 sequence is CASKETGGNEQFF. The DNA of the CDR3 is TGTGCCAGCAAAGAGACAGGGGGCAATGAGCAGTTCTTC. V gene TRBV6-2 or TRBV6-3 combines with J gene TRBJ2-1; 9 bases are shared with TRBD1. CDR3 length: 13 amino acids. The V gene end was trimmed by 7 bases and the J gene end by 6 bases; junction bases not matched to a gene: 4. Germline V lookup: CDR1 MNHEY, CDR2 SVGEGT.